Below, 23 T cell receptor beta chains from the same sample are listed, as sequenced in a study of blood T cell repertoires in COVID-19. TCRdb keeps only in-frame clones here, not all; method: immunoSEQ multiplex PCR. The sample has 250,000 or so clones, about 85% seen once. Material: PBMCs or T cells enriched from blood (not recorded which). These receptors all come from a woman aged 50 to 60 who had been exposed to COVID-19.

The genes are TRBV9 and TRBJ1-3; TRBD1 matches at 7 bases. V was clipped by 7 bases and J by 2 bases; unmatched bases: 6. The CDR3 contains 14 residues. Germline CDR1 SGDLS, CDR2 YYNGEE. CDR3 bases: TGTGCCAGCGGAGGGGGCATGGCTGGAAACACCATATATTTT. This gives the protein CASGGGMAGNTIYF.

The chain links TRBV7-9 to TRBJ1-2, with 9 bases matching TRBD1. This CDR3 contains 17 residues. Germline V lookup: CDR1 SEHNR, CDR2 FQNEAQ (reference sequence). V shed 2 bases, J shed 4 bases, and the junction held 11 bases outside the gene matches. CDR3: CASSLIPGQGMLYGYTF. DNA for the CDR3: TGTGCCAGCAGCTTAATACCGGGACAGGGAATGCTCTATGGCTACACCTTC.

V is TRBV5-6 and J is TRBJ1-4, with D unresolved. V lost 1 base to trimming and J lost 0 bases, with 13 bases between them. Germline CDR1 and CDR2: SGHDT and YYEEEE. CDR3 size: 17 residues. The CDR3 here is CASSLKPREATNEKLFF. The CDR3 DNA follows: TGTGCCAGCAGCTTGAAACCCCGGGAGGCAACTAATGAAAAACTGTTTTTT.

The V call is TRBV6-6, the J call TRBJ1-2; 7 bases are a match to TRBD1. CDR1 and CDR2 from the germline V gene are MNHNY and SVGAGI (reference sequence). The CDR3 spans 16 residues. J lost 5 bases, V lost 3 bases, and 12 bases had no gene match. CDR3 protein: CASSYDRAVGIYGYTF. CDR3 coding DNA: TGTGCCAGCAGTTATGACAGGGCCGTTGGGATTTATGGCTACACCTTC.

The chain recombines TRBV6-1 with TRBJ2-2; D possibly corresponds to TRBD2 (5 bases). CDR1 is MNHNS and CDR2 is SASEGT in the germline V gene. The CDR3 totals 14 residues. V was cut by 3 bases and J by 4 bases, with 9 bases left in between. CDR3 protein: CASSDRGITGELFF. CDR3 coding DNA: TGTGCCAGCAGTGACCGAGGGATCACCGGGGAGCTGTTTTTT.

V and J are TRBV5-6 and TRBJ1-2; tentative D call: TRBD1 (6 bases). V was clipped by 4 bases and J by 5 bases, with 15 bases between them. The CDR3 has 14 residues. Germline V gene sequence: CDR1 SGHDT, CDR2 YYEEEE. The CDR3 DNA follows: TGTGCCAGCAGCCCGACTCGGGGGGCTTATGGCTACACCTTC. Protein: CASSPTRGAYGYTF.

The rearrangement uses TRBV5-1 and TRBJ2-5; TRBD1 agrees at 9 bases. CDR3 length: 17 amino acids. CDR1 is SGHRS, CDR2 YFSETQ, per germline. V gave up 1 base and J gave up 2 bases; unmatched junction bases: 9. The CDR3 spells CASSLRVGTGFQETQYF. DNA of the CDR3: TGCGCCAGCAGCTTGAGGGTCGGGACAGGGTTTCAAGAGACCCAGTACTTC.

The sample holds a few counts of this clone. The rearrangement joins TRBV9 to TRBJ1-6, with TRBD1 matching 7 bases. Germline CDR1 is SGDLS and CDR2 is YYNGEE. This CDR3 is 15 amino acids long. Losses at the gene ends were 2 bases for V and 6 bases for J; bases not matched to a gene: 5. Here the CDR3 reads CASSVAGQLNSPLHF. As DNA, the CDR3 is TGTGCCAGCAGCGTCGCGGGACAGCTTAATTCACCCCTCCACTTT.

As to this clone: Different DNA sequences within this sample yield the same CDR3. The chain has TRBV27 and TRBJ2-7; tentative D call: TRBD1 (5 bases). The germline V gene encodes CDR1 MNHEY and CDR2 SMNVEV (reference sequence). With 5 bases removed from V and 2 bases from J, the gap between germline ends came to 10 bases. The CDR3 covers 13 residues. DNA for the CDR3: TGTGCCAGCAGTCGAAGGGGAACCTACGAGCAGTACTTC. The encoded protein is CASSRRGTYEQYF.

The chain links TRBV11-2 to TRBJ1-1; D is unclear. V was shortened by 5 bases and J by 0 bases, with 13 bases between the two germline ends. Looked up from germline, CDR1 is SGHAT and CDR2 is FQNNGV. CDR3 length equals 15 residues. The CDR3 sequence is CASSPPLGMNTEAFF. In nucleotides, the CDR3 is TGTGCCAGCAGCCCCCCCCTGGGCATGAACACTGAAGCTTTCTTT.

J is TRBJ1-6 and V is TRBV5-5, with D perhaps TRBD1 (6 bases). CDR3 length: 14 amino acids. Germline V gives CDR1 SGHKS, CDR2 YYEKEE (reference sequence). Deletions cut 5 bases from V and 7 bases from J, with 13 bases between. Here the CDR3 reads CASRQGIGNSPLHF. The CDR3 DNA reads TGTGCCAGCAGGCAGGGGATAGGGAATTCACCCCTCCACTTT.

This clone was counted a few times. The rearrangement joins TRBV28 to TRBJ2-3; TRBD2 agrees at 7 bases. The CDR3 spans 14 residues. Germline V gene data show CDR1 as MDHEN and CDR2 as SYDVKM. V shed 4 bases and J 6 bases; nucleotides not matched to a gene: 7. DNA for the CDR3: TGTGCCAGCAGTTCGGGAGGCGGGCGGGATACGCAGTATTTT. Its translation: CASSSGGGRDTQYF.

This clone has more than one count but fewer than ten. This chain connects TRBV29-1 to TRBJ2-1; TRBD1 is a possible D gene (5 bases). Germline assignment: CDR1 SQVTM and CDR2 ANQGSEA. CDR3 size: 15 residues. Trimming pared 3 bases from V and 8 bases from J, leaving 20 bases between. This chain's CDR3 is CSVDSRQLKVDEQFF. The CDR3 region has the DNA TGCAGCGTTGACAGTAGACAGCTCAAGGTCGATGAGCAGTTCTTC.

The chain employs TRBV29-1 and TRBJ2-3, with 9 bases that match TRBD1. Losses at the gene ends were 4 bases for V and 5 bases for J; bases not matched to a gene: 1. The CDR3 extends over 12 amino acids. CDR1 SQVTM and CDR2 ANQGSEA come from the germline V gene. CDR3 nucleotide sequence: TGCAGCGTTGGACAGGGGGTAGATACGCAGTATTTT. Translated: CSVGQGVDTQYF.

The CDR3 reads CASSPAGLGGGEQFF. The CDR3, as DNA: TGTGCCAGCAGCCCGGCGGGGTTAGGGGGCGGTGAGCAGTTCTTC. The rearrangement joins TRBV7-9 to TRBJ2-1; tentative D call: TRBD1 (7 bases). Per germline, CDR1 SEHNR and CDR2 FQNEAQ (reference sequence). The CDR3 has 15 residues. Trimming removed 5 bases from V and 9 bases from J, with 20 bases in between.

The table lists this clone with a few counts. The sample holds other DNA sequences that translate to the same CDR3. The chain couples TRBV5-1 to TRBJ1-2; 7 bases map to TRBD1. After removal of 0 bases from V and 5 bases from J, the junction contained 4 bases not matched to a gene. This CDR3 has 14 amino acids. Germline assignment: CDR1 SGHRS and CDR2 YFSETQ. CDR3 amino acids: CASSLAGQDYGYTF. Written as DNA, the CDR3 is TGCGCCAGCAGCTTGGCCGGACAGGATTATGGCTACACCTTC.

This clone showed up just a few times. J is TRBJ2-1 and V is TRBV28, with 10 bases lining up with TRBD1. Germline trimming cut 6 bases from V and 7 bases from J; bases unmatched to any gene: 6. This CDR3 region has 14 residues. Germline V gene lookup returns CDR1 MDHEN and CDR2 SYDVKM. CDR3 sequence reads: CASRRDRGVNEQFF. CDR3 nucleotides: TGTGCCAGCAGAAGGGACAGGGGAGTGAATGAGCAGTTCTTC.

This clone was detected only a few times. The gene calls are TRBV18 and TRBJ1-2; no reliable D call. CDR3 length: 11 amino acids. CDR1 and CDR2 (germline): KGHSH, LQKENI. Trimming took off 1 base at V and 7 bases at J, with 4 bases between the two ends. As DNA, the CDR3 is TGTGCCAGCTCACCACTGCGTGGCTACACCTTC. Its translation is CASSPLRGYTF.

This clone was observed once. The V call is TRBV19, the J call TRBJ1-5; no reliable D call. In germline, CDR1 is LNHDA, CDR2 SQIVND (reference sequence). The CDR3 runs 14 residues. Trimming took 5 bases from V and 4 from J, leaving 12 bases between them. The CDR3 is CASSHPGGNQPQHF. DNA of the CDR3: TGTGCCAGTAGTCATCCTGGAGGGAATCAGCCCCAGCATTTT.

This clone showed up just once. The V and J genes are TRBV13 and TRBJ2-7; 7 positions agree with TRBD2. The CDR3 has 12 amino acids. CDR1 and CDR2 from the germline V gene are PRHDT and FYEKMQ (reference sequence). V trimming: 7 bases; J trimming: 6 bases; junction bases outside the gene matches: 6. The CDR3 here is CASTTGGGEQYF. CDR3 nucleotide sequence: TGTGCCAGCACCACGGGAGGTGGCGAGCAGTACTTC.

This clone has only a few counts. In DNA, the CDR3 is TGCGCCAGCAGTGAGGGGGTAGGCGGGAGAGATACGCAGTATTTT. Translating gives CASSEGVGGRDTQYF. The chain recombines TRBV10-1 with TRBJ2-3; TRBD2 matches at 7 bases. Trimming took 2 bases from V and 5 from J; bases not matched to a gene: 7. Per germline, CDR1 WNHNN and CDR2 SYGVQD (reference sequence). CDR3 length equals 15 residues.

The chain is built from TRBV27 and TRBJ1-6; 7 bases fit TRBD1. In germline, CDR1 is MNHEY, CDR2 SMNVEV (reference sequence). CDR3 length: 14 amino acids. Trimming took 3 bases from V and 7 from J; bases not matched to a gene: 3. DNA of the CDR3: TGTGCCAGCAGTTTTCGGGACAGAAATTCACCCCTCCACTTT. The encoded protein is CASSFRDRNSPLHF.

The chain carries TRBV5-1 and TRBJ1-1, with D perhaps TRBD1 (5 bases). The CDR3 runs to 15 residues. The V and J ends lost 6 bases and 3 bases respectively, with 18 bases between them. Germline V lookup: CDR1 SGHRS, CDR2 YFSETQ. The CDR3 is CASTLRAAGDTEAFF. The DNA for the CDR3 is TGCGCCAGCACCCTTAGGGCGGCGGGGGACACTGAAGCTTTCTTT. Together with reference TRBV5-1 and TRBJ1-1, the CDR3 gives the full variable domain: KAGVTQTPRYLIKTRGQQVTLSCSPISGHRSVSWYQQTPGQGLQFLFEYFSETQRNKGNFPGRFSGRQFSNSRSEMNVSTLELGDSALYLCASTLRAAGDTEAFFGQGTRLTVV.